Listed below are T cell receptor beta chains from one sample, sequenced in a study of OX40 agonist ivuxolimab in advanced cancers. TCRdb's table, derived via immunoSEQ multiplex PCR, lists solely in-frame clones and lacks some. This sample has tens of thousands of clones; roughly 80% occur once, and the top ten carry around 5%. This specimen was CD4+ or CD8+ T cells sorted from blood, taken in a trial of the OX40 agonist ivuxolimab. These receptors came from an adult with an advanced solid tumor such as melanoma, head and neck, liver or kidney cancer. CDR3s include the opening cysteine and the closing phenylalanine or tryptophan. D genes are given only for firm matches. Clone size is not always given. Where it is, it says once, few, many or a class for expanded clones.

j_call | d_call | v_call | clone_size | cdr3_length | cdr3_aa | cdr3_nt
TRBJ1-1 | - | TRBV6-5 | - | 14 | CASNPLGALPEAFF | TGTGCCAGCAACCCGCTAGGAGCTCTCCCTGAAGCTTTCTTT
TRBJ2-7 | TRBD1 | TRBV6-1 | - | 14 | CASSEGTGGREQYF | TGTGCCAGCAGTGAGGGGACAGGGGGTCGGGAGCAGTACTTC
TRBJ2-1 | TRBD1 | TRBV25-1 | once | 18 | CASSAIPGQGNSYNEQFF | TGTGCCAGCAGTGCGATCCCGGGACAGGGTAACTCCTACAATGAGCAGTTCTTC
TRBJ1-1 | - | TRBV5-1 | - | 20 | CASSLREQMGTAAMNTEAFF | TGCGCCAGCAGCTTGAGGGAGCAGATGGGCACAGCGGCGATGAACACTGAAGCTTTCTTT
TRBJ2-4 | TRBD2 | TRBV5-1 | - | 14 | CASSREGLVNIQYF | TGCGCCAGCAGCCGGGAGGGTTTAGTAAACATTCAGTACTTC
TRBJ2-7 | - | TRBV7-9 | - | 12 | CASSLGFGEQYF | TGTGCCAGCAGCTTAGGTTTTGGAGAGCAGTACTTC
TRBJ2-3 | - | TRBV7-3 | - | 15 | CASSIDGRWGDTQYF | TGTGCCAGCAGTATAGATGGAAGGTGGGGAGATACGCAGTATTTT
TRBJ2-3 | - | TRBV5-4 | - | 14 | CASSLGLSTDTQYF | TGTGCCAGCAGCTTGGGACTTTCCACAGATACGCAGTATTTT
TRBJ2-1 | - | TRBV19 | - | 16 | CASSSRLGGQYNEQFF | TGTGCCAGTAGTTCACGGTTGGGGGGGCAATACAATGAGCAGTTCTTC
TRBJ2-1 | TRBD2 | TRBV6-5 | - | 14 | CASNSGTSNNEQFF | TGTGCCAGCAACTCCGGGACTAGCAACAATGAGCAGTTCTTC
TRBJ1-1 | - | TRBV5-6 | - | 13 | CASSSRGSSEAFF | TGTGCCAGCAGCTCTAGGGGGAGCTCTGAAGCTTTCTTT
TRBJ1-2 | - | TRBV29-1 | once | 13 | CSVALPGNYGYTF | TGCAGCGTTGCCCTCCCTGGGAACTATGGCTACACCTTC
TRBJ2-7 | - | TRBV11-2 | - | 14 | CASRPLTVSYEQYF | TGTGCCAGCAGACCCTTGACAGTCTCCTACGAGCAGTACTTC
TRBJ2-7 | - | TRBV7-9 | - | 14 | CASSLTGSSYEQYF | TGTGCCAGCAGCTTAACAGGGTCCTCCTACGAGCAGTACTTC
TRBJ1-1 | - | TRBV18 | - | 15 | CASSLRGKGDTEAFF | TGTGCCAGCTCACTGAGGGGCAAAGGAGACACTGAAGCTTTCTTT
TRBJ2-1 | - | TRBV7-9 | - | 17 | CASSHLPGEVLINEQFF | TGTGCCAGCAGCCATTTACCCGGGGAGGTCTTGATAAATGAGCAGTTCTTC
TRBJ2-7 | - | TRBV11-2 | - | 15 | CASSFLGGGGSEQYF | TGTGCCAGCAGCTTTTTAGGGGGCGGGGGCTCCGAGCAGTACTTC
TRBJ1-1 | - | TRBV7-2 | - | 14 | CASSLDLGGIEAFF | TGTGCCAGCAGCTTAGATCTGGGGGGGATTGAAGCTTTCTTT
TRBJ2-3 | TRBD1 | TRBV6-7 | once | 21 | CASSYQQGAPLKSHSTDTQYF | TGTGCCAGCAGTTACCAACAGGGGGCCCCTTTGAAATCCCATAGCACAGATACGCAGTATTTT
TRBJ2-6 | - | TRBV13 | - | 17 | CASRPGGKGSGANVLTF | TGTGCCAGCAGACCCGGGGGAAAGGGTAGTGGGGCCAACGTCCTGACTTTC
TRBJ2-7 | TRBD1 | TRBV7-2 | - | 14 | CASSPGTGSYEQYF | TGTGCCAGCAGCCCCGGGACAGGATCCTACGAGCAGTACTTC
TRBJ2-5 | - | TRBV19 | - | 12 | CASQGLQETQYF | TGTGCCAGTCAGGGACTCCAAGAGACCCAGTACTTC
TRBJ2-3 | TRBD2 | TRBV7-8 | - | 16 | CASSPRTSGGTDTQYF | TGTGCCAGCAGCCCGCGGACTAGCGGGGGTACAGATACGCAGTATTTT
TRBJ1-5 | TRBD1 | TRBV25-1 | - | 14 | CASTTGVFRQPQHF | TGTGCCAGCACCACAGGGGTTTTTCGACAGCCCCAGCATTTT
TRBJ1-1 | - | TRBV11-2 | - | 13 | CASSPGVVTEAFF | TGTGCCAGCAGCCCCGGGGTTGTTACTGAAGCTTTCTTT
TRBJ2-3 | TRBD2 | TRBV7-2 | - | 16 | CASSFPFTGRSDTQYF | TGTGCCAGCAGCTTCCCTTTCACCGGGAGGTCCGATACGCAGTATTTT
TRBJ1-1 | - | TRBV19 | few | 14 | CASSMGREGTEAFF | TGTGCCAGTAGTATGGGCAGGGAAGGAACTGAAGCTTTCTTT
TRBJ1-2 | TRBD1 | TRBV19 | - | 15 | CASSIDRGPNYGYTF | TGTGCCAGTAGTATAGACAGGGGGCCTAACTATGGCTACACCTTC
TRBJ2-7 | - | TRBV9 | - | 15 | CASSVASGTYYEQYF | TGTGCCAGCAGCGTAGCGTCAGGGACGTATTACGAGCAGTACTTC